This record concerns one TCR beta chain sequence. The antigen is unknown. The data belong to a study of PD-L1 blockade in urothelial cancer. Whole-study context: Administration of atezolizumab to patients began around 2014, at 1,200 mg intravenously every 3 weeks. Of 28 to 35 patients, about 24 were males with bladder-origin urothelial cancer. The study's findings and limits: Patients with below-median pretreatment blood clonality survived longer.

Libraries were prepared by immunoSEQ multiplex PCR; TCRdb keeps only in-frame clonotypes and omits some of them. In the table there are tens of thousands of clones, more than 85% of which are singletons. The CDR3 has 14 amino acids. Germline V lookup: CDR1 MDHEN, CDR2 SYDVKM. V lost 4 bases to trimming and J lost 5 bases, with 14 bases between them. The time point denotes: peripheral blood 6 weeks after treatment start. Patients had locally advanced or metastatic urothelial carcinoma. The sample in question was PBMCs, obtained around atezolizumab (anti-PD-L1) treatment. The receptor comes from a woman older than 75 with urothelial cancer. This sequence joins TRBV28 and TRBJ2-5, with D perhaps TRBD1 (6 bases). The CDR3 here is CASSSHQGMETQYF. In nucleotides, the CDR3 is TGTGCCAGCAGTTCCCATCAGGGGATGGAGACCCAGTACTTC.